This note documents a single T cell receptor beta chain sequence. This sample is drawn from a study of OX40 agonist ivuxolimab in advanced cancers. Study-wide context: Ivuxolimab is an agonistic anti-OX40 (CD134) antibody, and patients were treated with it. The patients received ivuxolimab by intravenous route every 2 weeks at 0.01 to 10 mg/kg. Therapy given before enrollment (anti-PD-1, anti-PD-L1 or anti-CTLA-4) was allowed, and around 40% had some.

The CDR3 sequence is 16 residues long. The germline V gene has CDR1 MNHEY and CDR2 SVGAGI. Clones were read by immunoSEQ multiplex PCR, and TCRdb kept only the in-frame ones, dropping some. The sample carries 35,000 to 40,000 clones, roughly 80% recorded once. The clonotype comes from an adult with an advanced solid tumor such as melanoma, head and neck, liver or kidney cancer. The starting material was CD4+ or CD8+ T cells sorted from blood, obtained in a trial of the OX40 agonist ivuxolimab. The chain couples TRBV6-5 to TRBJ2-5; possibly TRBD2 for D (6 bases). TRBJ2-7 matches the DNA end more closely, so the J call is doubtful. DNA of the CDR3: TGTGCCAGCAGTTACTCGGGGCGGGAAAGGGCCTACGAGCAGTACTTC. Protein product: CASSYSGRERAYEQYF.